This is a list of T cell receptor beta chains from one sample in a study of human T cells and chemical hapten exposure. TCRdb passed the RACE reads through MiXCR, listing each CDR3 protein once. The data contain roughly 180,000 distinct CDR3 sequences, about 14% of them singletons. This material consisted of whole blood, taken in connection with sensitization to the hapten diphenylcyclopropenone (DPC). The receptors come from a woman between 25 and 40 years old with alopecia areata. Some clones in this sample may be carry-over from other donors' samples. Both conserved end residues are part of each CDR3.

>15|TRBJ2-5|TRBV28
CASSSGGPTIETQYF
>16|TRBJ2-2|TRBV2
CASSELTSGLAGELFF
>15|TRBJ2-1|TRBV5-1
CASSLAGYSYNEQFF
>15|TRBJ1-6|TRBV20-1
CSASNPGGYNSPLHF
>10|TRBJ2-7|TRBV29-1
CSVGGQPQYF
>13|TRBJ1-2|TRBV12-3/TRBV12-4
CASSRGTNYGYTF
>13|TRBJ2-3|TRBV7-9
CAIQQGATDTQYF
>12|TRBJ2-2|TRBV24-1
CATGGSTGELFF
>14|TRBJ1-1|TRBV20-1
CSARPTGVDTEAFF
>13|TRBJ1-4|TRBV7-9
CASSRQSNEKLFF
>15|TRBJ2-7|TRBV5-5
CASSRAAQEGYEQYF
>13|TRBJ2-7|TRBV4-3
CASSQGGGYEQYF
>13|TRBJ2-7|TRBV11-2
CASSSDSYYEQYF
>15|TRBJ2-1|TRBV6-1
CASSRNGIGDNEQFF
>15|TRBJ1-1|TRBV4-2
CASSQVRGVGTEAFF
>17|TRBJ1-3|TRBV19
CASSMWSEILSGNTIYF
>11|TRBJ2-7|TRBV20-1
CSAPLTYEQYF
>15|TRBJ2-3|TRBV20-1
CSATAPLAVTDTQYF
>17|TRBJ2-3|TRBV29-1
CSVEMGGAVSSTDTQYF
>12|TRBJ2-1|TRBV29-1
CSGGTGETEQFF
>15|TRBJ2-7|TRBV7-2
CASSLDRGRSYEQYF